These 20 T cell receptor beta chains were all obtained from the same sample, sequenced in a study of cytomegalovirus exposure and HLA in healthy donors. PCR primers comprised 60 Vbeta and 13 Jbeta primers. Profiling relied on immunoSEQ multiplex PCR, and the TCRdb table lists in-frame clones only, not all of them. The sample lists 95,000 to 150,000 clones; more than 70% were seen once. Material for sequencing was PBMCs. All receptors derive from a woman between 50 and 59 years old in good health and CMV-seropositive.

The count of this clone is one. The J gene is TRBJ2-1, the V gene TRBV9; 11 bases fit TRBD2. This CDR3 spans 16 amino acids. The V gene's germline CDR1 is SGDLS and CDR2 YYNGEE. The trim removed 7 bases at V and 9 bases at J, leaving 15 bases unmatched. As DNA, the CDR3 is TGTGCCAGCGCCCTAGCGGGGACTAGCGGCGGTCGTGAGCAGTTCTTC. Translated, it gives CASALAGTSGGREQFF.

The chain couples TRBV4-1 to TRBJ2-7; perhaps TRBD1 as D (5 bases). V gave up 4 bases and J gave up 6 bases, with 10 bases separating them. The germline gives CDR1 MGHRA, CDR2 YSYEKL. The CDR3 is made up of 12 amino acids. CDR3 nucleotide sequence: TGCGCCAGCAGCCCCAGGGTCTCCGAGCAGTACTTC. Translated, it gives CASSPRVSEQYF.

The table lists this clone with a count of one. The gene calls are TRBV7-9 and TRBJ2-1; D possibly corresponds to TRBD2 (5 bases). The CDR3 has 16 residues. Germline V gene lookup returns CDR1 SEHNR and CDR2 FQNEAQ (reference sequence). The V end lost 5 bases, the J end lost 0 bases, and 14 bases lay between the germline ends. The CDR3 DNA sequence: TGTGCCAGCAGCACAAAGGTAGCGAACTCCTACAATGAGCAGTTCTTC. Residues: CASSTKVANSYNEQFF. Filled out from reference TRBV7-9 and TRBJ2-1, the complete variable domain reads DTGVSQNPRHKITKRGQNVTFRCDPISEHNRLYWYRQTLGQGPEFLTYFQNEAQLEKSRLLSDRFSAERPKGSFSTLEIQRTEQGDSAMYLCASSTKVANSYNEQFFGPGTRLTVL.

The chain recombines TRBV30 with TRBJ2-3, with D tentatively TRBD1 (6 bases). CDR3 length: 12 residues. Germline assignment: CDR1 GTSNPN and CDR2 SVGIG (reference sequence). Trimming pared 4 bases from V and 3 bases from J, leaving 8 bases between. CDR3 residues: CAWNQGTDTQYF. Written as DNA, the CDR3 is TGTGCCTGGAACCAGGGGACAGATACGCAGTATTTT. Combining the CDR3 with reference TRBV30 and TRBJ2-3 gives the whole variable domain SQTIHQWPATLVQPVGSPLSLECTVEGTSNPNLYWYRQAAGRGLQLLFYSVGIGQISSEVPQNLSASRPQDRQFILSSKKLLLSDSGFYLCAWNQGTDTQYFGPGTRLTVL.

In its sample, this clone was seen a few times. The DNA of the CDR3 is TGTGCCAGCAGCGTACTAGCGGGTCCCTACGAGCAGTACTTC. This codes for CASSVLAGPYEQYF. V and J are TRBV9 and TRBJ2-7; 8 bases map to TRBD2. V lost 1 base, J lost 2 bases, and 2 bases stayed unmatched. The CDR3 spans 14 residues. Germline CDR1 SGDLS, CDR2 YYNGEE. The entire variable domain, with the rest obtained from reference TRBV9 and TRBJ2-7, is as follows: DSGVTQTPKHLITATGQRVTLRCSPRSGDLSVYWYQQSLDQGLQFLIQYYNGEERAKGNILERFSAQQFPDLHSELNLSSLELGDSALYFCASSVLAGPYEQYFGPGTRLTVT.

The genes are TRBV27 and TRBJ1-2; weak D call: TRBD1 (6 bases). V shed 7 bases and J shed 1 base, with 16 bases lying between them. Germline CDR1 MNHEY, CDR2 SMNVEV (reference sequence). This CDR3 region has 15 residues. This CDR3 is CASTPGGRVNYGYTF. CDR3 coding DNA: TGTGCCAGCACCCCGGGGGGCAGGGTTAACTATGGCTACACCTTC.

The chain combines TRBV7-2 with TRBJ1-2, with TRBD1 identical over 7 bases. This CDR3 comprises 13 residues. Germline CDR1 is SGHTA and CDR2 is FQGNSA. V gave up 6 bases and J gave up 5 bases; unmatched junction bases: 6. The CDR3 DNA reads as TGTGCCAGCAGGTCGCAGGGGGAATATGGCTACACCTTC. It is translated as CASRSQGEYGYTF.

The rearrangement uses TRBV2 and TRBJ1-2; 10 bases line up with TRBD1. V dropped 5 bases and J dropped 2; count of bases not matched to a gene: 5. Per germline, CDR1 SNHLY and CDR2 FYNNEI. The CDR3 spans 15 residues. CDR3 nucleotide sequence: TGTGCCAGCAGTTACGGGACAGGGGTGAACTATGGCTACACCTTC. Amino acids: CASSYGTGVNYGYTF.

The rearrangement joins TRBV19 to TRBJ2-7, with D maybe TRBD1 (6 bases). Trimming shortened V by 7 bases and J by 2 bases, and 18 bases separated the two germline ends. CDR3 length equals 15 residues. Germline values: CDR1 LNHDA, CDR2 SQIVND (reference sequence). The CDR3 DNA reads as TGTGCCAGTATGACAGGACCCAGCAACGCCTACGAGCAGTACTTC. Translation gives CASMTGPSNAYEQYF.

This rearrangement joins TRBV13 to TRBJ2-5; 10 bases align to TRBD1. From germline, CDR1 is PRHDT and CDR2 FYEKMQ (reference sequence). The length of the CDR3 is 14 residues. The ends lost 4 bases at V and 6 bases at J; junction bases unmatched: 5. In DNA, the CDR3 is TGTGCCAGCAGCTCCGACAGGGGGCGAAAGACCCAGTACTTC. It is translated as CASSSDRGRKTQYF.

The chain couples TRBV4-1 to TRBJ2-3, with 16 bases matching TRBD2. The trim removed 3 bases at V and 4 bases at J, leaving 10 bases unmatched. Germline V gene lookup returns CDR1 MGHRA and CDR2 YSYEKL. There are 19 residues in the CDR3. The chain's CDR3 is CASSQQGLAGGRGPDTQYF. The CDR3 nucleotides read TGCGCCAGCAGCCAGCAGGGACTAGCGGGGGGGCGTGGTCCAGATACGCAGTATTTT.

The chain joins TRBV6-5 to TRBJ1-3; TRBD1 is a possible D gene (6 bases). The CDR3 has 15 amino acids. The ends were cut back, 5 bases at V and 0 bases at J, with 11 bases in the middle. CDR1 and CDR2 (germline): MNHEY, SVGAGI. The CDR3 is CASSRGGSSGNTIYF. DNA for the CDR3: TGTGCCAGCAGTCGAGGGGGTAGCTCTGGAAACACCATATATTTT.

This clone was observed a few times. The chain employs TRBV2 and TRBJ2-2, with D possibly TRBD1 on 6 matching bases. The length of the CDR3 is 17 residues. The germline V gene encodes CDR1 SNHLY and CDR2 FYNNEI. The ends were cut back, 5 bases at V and 5 bases at J, with 21 bases in the middle. The CDR3 region is CASSFPRGGSATGELFF. CDR3 DNA sequence: TGTGCCAGCAGTTTTCCCAGGGGTGGCTCGGCGACCGGGGAGCTGTTTTTT.

V gene TRBV7-3 combines with J gene TRBJ2-1, with D possibly matching TRBD2 (6 bases). This CDR3 region has 15 residues. Germline V gene sequence: CDR1 SGHTA, CDR2 FQGTGA. The V and J ends lost 5 bases and 0 bases respectively, with 11 bases between them. The CDR3 loop reads CASSPVGGSYNEQFF. Written as DNA, the CDR3 is TGTGCCAGCAGCCCAGTGGGGGGCTCCTACAATGAGCAGTTCTTC.

The genes are TRBV7-2 and TRBJ2-5, with a weak D call TRBD2 (6 bases). Trimming cost V 1 base and J 0 bases, with 9 bases left between them. In germline, CDR1 is SGHTA, CDR2 FQGNSA. This CDR3 region has 15 residues. CDR3 bases: TGTGCCAGCAGCTTAGTGGCGGGGAACCAAGAGACCCAGTACTTC. Encoded protein: CASSLVAGNQETQYF.

The genes are TRBV5-1 and TRBJ1-2; unclear D gene. Germline V gene sequence: CDR1 SGHRS, CDR2 YFSETQ. With 4 bases removed from V and 3 bases from J, the gap between germline ends came to 13 bases. CDR3 length: 14 amino acids. Here the CDR3 DNA reads TGCGCCAGCAGCCCCGATGGGCAGTACTATGGCTACACCTTC. Amino acid sequence: CASSPDGQYYGYTF.

The chain employs TRBV30 and TRBJ2-7; 9 bases are a match to TRBD1. The CDR3 has 14 amino acids. V shed 7 bases, J shed 3 bases, and the junction held 10 bases outside the gene matches. Looked up from germline, CDR1 is GTSNPN and CDR2 is SVGIG (reference sequence). CDR3 amino acids: CAYEPGQGLYEQYF. The CDR3 DNA reads TGTGCCTACGAGCCGGGACAGGGACTCTACGAGCAGTACTTC.

The V and J genes are TRBV5-4 and TRBJ2-7, with 10 bases identical to TRBD1. This CDR3 spans 14 amino acids. Germline trimming cut 4 bases from V and 2 bases from J; bases unmatched to any gene: 3. Germline-derived CDR1 and CDR2 are SGHNT and YYREEE (reference sequence). CDR3: CASSRDRGTYEQYF. CDR3 nucleotide sequence: TGTGCCAGCAGCCGGGACAGGGGCACCTACGAGCAGTACTTC.

This clone has only a few counts. The chain employs TRBV12-1 and TRBJ2-1; the table's D call TRBD2 went unverified against the DNA. TRBV12-1 is a pseudogene locus. The CDR3 spans 16 residues. CDR3 nucleotide sequence: TGTGCCAGCACCACCCTACCGGGACTAGCGGCTTATGAGCAGTTCTTC. Its protein product is CASTTLPGLAAYEQFF.

The chain couples TRBV5-1 to TRBJ2-7, with 8 bases lining up with TRBD2. Losses at the gene ends were 1 base for V and 3 bases for J; bases not matched to a gene: 9. The CDR3 contains 16 residues. Germline CDR1 reads SGHRS; CDR2 reads YFSETQ. The CDR3 DNA reads as TGCGCCAGCAGCTTGAACCGACAGCGGGGGAACTACGAGCAGTACTTC. This sequence encodes CASSLNRQRGNYEQYF.